This TCR beta chain derives from a study of human T cells and chemical hapten exposure. Study details: Once 0.01% DPC had been applied to the upper back by patch test, readings were taken at 6 days.

Time point defined: patch test 1, 2 weeks after DPC sensitization. Treatment here: therapeutic diphenylcyclopropenone sensitization with weekly scalp DPC. Every donor had alopecia and was 18 to 70 years old; all were suitable for DPC. The germline gives CDR1 SQVTM, CDR2 ANQGSEA. Trimming took off 1 base at V and 7 bases at J, with 14 bases between the two ends. This CDR3 is 13 amino acids long. The library tagged individual cDNA molecules with unique molecular identifiers. One entry per CDR3 protein, called by TCRdb with MiXCR from the RACE reads. The sample shows some 94,000 distinct CDR3 sequences, roughly 12% of them seen only once.

This sequence joins TRBV29-1 and TRBJ2-7; D gene ambiguous. The source was whole blood, collected in connection with sensitization to the hapten diphenylcyclopropenone (DPC). The receptor was derived from a woman in her thirties or forties with alopecia areata. Some clones in this sample may be carry-over from other donors' samples. CDR3 in DNA: TGCAGCGTTGAAGGCCAGCAGGACCTAGAGCAGTACTTC. It yields the protein CSVEGQQDLEQYF.